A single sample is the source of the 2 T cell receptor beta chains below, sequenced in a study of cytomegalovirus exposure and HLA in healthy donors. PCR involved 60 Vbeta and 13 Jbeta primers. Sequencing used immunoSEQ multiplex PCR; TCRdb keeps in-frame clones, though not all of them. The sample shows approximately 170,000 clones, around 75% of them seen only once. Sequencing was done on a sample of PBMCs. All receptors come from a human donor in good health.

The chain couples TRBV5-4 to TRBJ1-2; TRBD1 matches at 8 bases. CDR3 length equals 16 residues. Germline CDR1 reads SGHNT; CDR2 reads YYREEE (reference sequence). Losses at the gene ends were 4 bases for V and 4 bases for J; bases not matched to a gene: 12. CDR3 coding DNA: TGTGCCAGCAGCGCGACAGGGGTTCATGGGATCTATGGCTACACCTTC. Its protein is CASSATGVHGIYGYTF.

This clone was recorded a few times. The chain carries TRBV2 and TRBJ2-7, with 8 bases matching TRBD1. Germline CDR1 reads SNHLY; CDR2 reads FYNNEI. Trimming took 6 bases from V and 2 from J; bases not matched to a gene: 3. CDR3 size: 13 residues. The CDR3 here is CASRGQVPYEQYF. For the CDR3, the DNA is TGTGCCAGCAGGGGACAGGTGCCCTACGAGCAGTACTTC.